A single sample gave rise to the 28 T cell receptor beta chains below, sequenced in a study of T cell responses to AZD1222 COVID-19 vaccine. The protocol was immunoSEQ multiplex PCR, while the TCRdb copy is restricted to in-frame clones and leaves out a portion. The sample lists about 140,000 clones; about 92% were seen once. The sequenced sample was peripheral blood, obtained on day 0 of AZD1222 vaccination. The receptor set was obtained from an adult in good health.

This chain joins TRBV29-1 and TRBJ2-3; a possible D gene is TRBD2 (7 bases). There are 14 residues in the CDR3. The V and J ends lost 2 bases and 2 bases respectively, with 11 bases between them. Germline CDR1 SQVTM, CDR2 ANQGSEA. CDR3 loop: CSVERGAPTDTQYF. In DNA, the CDR3 is TGCAGCGTTGAACGGGGGGCTCCCACAGATACGCAGTATTTT.

The chain employs TRBV7-8 and TRBJ1-6; the D is unclear. Trimming cost V 7 bases and J 0 bases, with 10 bases left between them. The CDR3 runs to 15 residues. Germline V gives CDR1 SGHVS, CDR2 FQNEAQ. The DNA for the CDR3 is TGTGCCAGCACCGTTAGGAGCTCCTATAATTCACCCCTCCACTTT. It yields the protein CASTVRSSYNSPLHF.

V usage is TRBV4-2 and J usage is TRBJ1-3, with D tentatively TRBD1 (6 bases). The ends were cut back, 2 bases at V and 4 bases at J, with 15 bases in the middle. The CDR3 totals 16 residues. Germline V CDR1 and CDR2: LGHNA, YNFKEQ. CDR3 bases: TGTGCCAGCAGCCAAACACAGGGTCTGGGAGGAAACACCATATATTTT. Its protein is CASSQTQGLGGNTIYF.

V gene TRBV10-3 combines with J gene TRBJ2-1, with a weak D call TRBD1 (6 bases). The CDR3 is 14 amino acids. Trimming took 10 bases from V and 10 from J, leaving 23 bases between them. From germline, CDR1 is ENHRY and CDR2 SYGVKD. This CDR3 reads CATKGESDFGEQFF. CDR3 sequence (DNA): TGTGCCACAAAGGGGGAGAGCGACTTCGGGGAGCAGTTCTTC.

The rearrangement links TRBV5-6 to TRBJ1-2, with D possibly matching TRBD1 (5 bases). Per the germline V gene, CDR1 is SGHDT and CDR2 is YYEEEE. V gave up 3 bases and J gave up 7 bases, with 16 bases separating them. This CDR3 comprises 14 residues. CDR3 amino acids: CASSSTGDAGGYTF. For the CDR3, the DNA is TGTGCCAGCAGCTCGACGGGGGACGCTGGTGGCTACACCTTC.

In this sample, this clone turned up once. The chain carries TRBV7-8 and TRBJ1-2; D possibly corresponds to TRBD1 (5 bases). The CDR3 runs to 17 residues. Per germline, CDR1 SGHVS and CDR2 FQNEAQ. The V gene lost 5 bases and the J gene lost 1 base, with 20 bases spanning the gap. The CDR3 is CASSPGAAPIGNYGYTF. CDR3 nucleotide sequence: TGTGCCAGCAGCCCCGGGGCAGCCCCGATTGGTAACTATGGCTACACCTTC.

The V gene is TRBV3-1 (or the pseudogene TRBV3-2), the J gene TRBJ1-1; the D is unclear. Trimming shortened V by 3 bases and J by 11 bases, and 10 bases separated the two germline ends. Germline V lookup: CDR1 LGHDT, CDR2 YNNKEL (reference sequence). CDR3 length: 11 amino acids. DNA of the CDR3: TGTGCCAGCAGCCAGCGAAGGGAGGCTTTCTTT. Protein sequence: CASSQRREAFF.

V is TRBV29-1 and J is TRBJ1-2; the D gene is possibly TRBD1 (5 bases). With 3 bases removed from V and 4 bases from J, the gap between germline ends came to 9 bases. The CDR3 covers 12 residues. The germline V gene encodes CDR1 SQVTM and CDR2 ANQGSEA. In nucleotides, the CDR3 is TGCAGCGTTGACCCAGGGCTCTATGGCTACACCTTC. Translating gives CSVDPGLYGYTF.

The rearrangement uses TRBV2 and TRBJ1-1; D remains ambiguous. The CDR3 length is 15 residues. Trimming left V 6 bases short and J 2 bases short, with 16 bases between. Germline lookup yields CDR1 SNHLY and CDR2 FYNNEI. The CDR3 spells CASSLLWTGNTEAFF. In nucleotides, the CDR3 is TGTGCCAGCAGCCTGTTATGGACGGGCAACACTGAAGCTTTCTTT. Full variable domain (outside the CDR3, taken from reference TRBV2 and TRBJ1-1): EPEVTQTPSHQVTQMGQEVILRCVPISNHLYFYWYRQILGQKVEFLVSFYNNEISEKSEIFDDQFSVERPDGSNFTLKIRSTKLEDSAMYFCASSLLWTGNTEAFFGQGTRLTVV.

The chain couples TRBV7-8 to TRBJ1-5, with D possibly matching TRBD1 (6 bases). Germline CDR1 SGHVS, CDR2 FQNEAQ. V lost 1 base to trimming and J lost 2 bases, with 12 bases between them. This CDR3 is built from 16 residues. The CDR3 region has the DNA TGTGCCAGCAGCTTAGAGGGGTGGACAGGCAATCAGCCCCAGCATTTT. This sequence encodes CASSLEGWTGNQPQHF.

V usage is TRBV4-3 and J usage is TRBJ1-5, with 7 bases lining up with TRBD1. Germline V lookup: CDR1 LGHNA, CDR2 YSLEER. Trimming cost V 1 base and J 2 bases; bases outside gene matches: 5. The CDR3 extends over 16 amino acids. The CDR3 is CASSQGTGVGNQPQHF. As DNA, the CDR3 is TGCGCCAGCAGCCAAGGGACAGGAGTCGGCAATCAGCCCCAGCATTTT.

The chain carries TRBV2 and TRBJ2-5, with TRBD2 identical over 12 bases. The CDR3 sequence is 16 residues long. The trim removed 3 bases at V and 5 bases at J, leaving 7 bases unmatched. In germline, CDR1 is SNHLY, CDR2 FYNNEI. CDR3 nucleotide sequence: TGTGCCAGCAGTGACTCTCTAGCGGGGGGGGCCGAGACCCAGTACTTC. It specifies CASSDSLAGGAETQYF.

The chain carries TRBV4-1 and TRBJ2-7; no definite D call. Trimming left V 2 bases short and J 6 bases short, with 20 bases between. The germline gives CDR1 MGHRA, CDR2 YSYEKL. The CDR3 length is 16 residues. CDR3 nucleotides: TGCGCCAGCAGCCAATATTCGACGGCTCACGGTGGCGAGCAGTACTTC. Protein sequence: CASSQYSTAHGGEQYF.

V gene TRBV24-1 combines with J gene TRBJ1-5; D is ambiguous. The ends were cut back, 5 bases at V and 3 bases at J, with 7 bases in the middle. Germline CDR1 KGHDR, CDR2 SFDVKD. CDR3 length: 13 amino acids. CDR3 sequence: CATSGFDNQPQHF. DNA for the CDR3: TGTGCCACCAGTGGATTTGACAATCAGCCCCAGCATTTT.

The V call is TRBV5-4, the J call TRBJ1-2; 7 bases fit TRBD1. The CDR3 runs 13 residues. Germline V lookup: CDR1 SGHNT, CDR2 YYREEE (reference sequence). V was clipped by 4 bases and J by 8 bases; unmatched bases: 8. The CDR3 nucleotides are TGTGCCAGCAGCGTGGGACAGCTCGGGGGCTACACCTTC. Its translation is CASSVGQLGGYTF. The whole variable domain, filled in from reference TRBV5-4 and TRBJ1-2, reads ETGVTQSPTHLIKTRGQQVTLRCSSQSGHNTVSWYQQALGQGPQFIFQYYREEENGRGNFPPRFSGLQFPNYSSELNVNALELDDSALYLCASSVGQLGGYTFGSGTRLTVV.

J is TRBJ1-6 and V is TRBV7-2; 8 bases agree with TRBD1. The CDR3 contains 15 residues. Per the germline V gene, CDR1 is SGHTA and CDR2 is FQGNSA. Trimming at V came to 3 bases and at J to 8 bases, leaving 6 bases not matched to a gene. In DNA, the CDR3 is TGTGCCAGCAGCTTTGGGACAGGCGGCTATTCACCCCTCCACTTT. Its translation is CASSFGTGGYSPLHF.

The chain links TRBV4-3 to TRBJ1-1; no firm D call. V dropped 0 bases and J dropped 3 bases, with 11 bases sitting between them. Germline V CDR1 and CDR2: LGHNA, YSLEER. CDR3 length equals 15 residues. CDR3 loop: CASSQDVVIDTEAFF. The CDR3 nucleotides read TGCGCCAGCAGCCAAGATGTAGTCATAGACACTGAAGCTTTCTTT.

This clone appeared a single time. V gene TRBV6-5 combines with J gene TRBJ1-6, with D perhaps TRBD1 (5 bases). The CDR3 length is 14 residues. Germline CDR1 MNHEY, CDR2 SVGAGI. V shed 2 bases and J shed 5 bases, with 7 bases lying between them. CDR3 nucleotide sequence: TGTGCCAGCAGTTACGGAGGGGATAATTCACCCCTCCACTTT. This codes for CASSYGGDNSPLHF.

This chain joins TRBV7-9 and TRBJ2-3; possibly TRBD1 for D (5 bases). Trimming took 1 base from V and 4 from J, leaving 9 bases between them. Germline values: CDR1 SEHNR, CDR2 FQNEAQ (reference sequence). The CDR3 length is 14 residues. The CDR3 bases are TGTGCCAGCAGCTTAGGGACACAGTCAGATACGCAGTATTTT. The encoded protein is CASSLGTQSDTQYF. The full variable domain, completed using reference TRBV7-9 and TRBJ2-3, is DTGVSQNPRHKITKRGQNVTFRCDPISEHNRLYWYRQTLGQGPEFLTYFQNEAQLEKSRLLSDRFSAERPKGSFSTLEIQRTEQGDSAMYLCASSLGTQSDTQYFGPGTRLTVL.

V usage is TRBV18 and J usage is TRBJ1-2; 8 positions match TRBD1. With V trimmed by 2 bases and J by 6 bases, 11 bases remained unmatched. Germline CDR1 KGHSH, CDR2 LQKENI. This CDR3 is 16 amino acids long. CDR3 in DNA: TGTGCCAGCTCACCAACCTACGGACAGGGAGCGGATGGCTACACCTTC. Amino acid sequence: CASSPTYGQGADGYTF.

The chain recombines TRBV6-2 or TRBV6-3 with TRBJ2-5, with D perhaps matching TRBD2 (5 bases). CDR3 length: 13 amino acids. V lost 2 bases and J lost 7, with 11 bases in between. Germline-derived CDR1 and CDR2 are MNHEY and SVGEGT. CDR3 sequence: CASSYDRRGTQYF. The CDR3 region has the DNA TGTGCCAGCAGTTACGACCGCCGGGGGACCCAGTACTTC.

The rearrangement uses TRBV3-1 (or the pseudogene TRBV3-2) and TRBJ2-3; D is perhaps TRBD2 (6 bases). The CDR3 consists of 14 residues. The germline CDR1 and CDR2 sequences are LGHDT and YNNKEL (reference sequence). The V end lost 3 bases, the J end lost 2 bases, and 9 bases lay between the germline ends. CDR3 loop: CASSQGGNTDTQYF. The CDR3 DNA is TGTGCCAGCAGCCAGGGAGGAAACACAGATACGCAGTATTTT.

In its sample, this clone was seen a few times. V usage is TRBV6-6 and J usage is TRBJ1-1; D call uncertain. Germline V gene sequence: CDR1 MNHNY, CDR2 SVGAGI (reference sequence). The CDR3 length is 11 residues. V gave up 4 bases and J gave up 3 bases, with 3 bases separating them. CDR3 region: CASSSYTEAFF. The CDR3 coding sequence is TGTGCCAGCAGTTCTTACACTGAAGCTTTCTTT.

The chain carries TRBV5-4 and TRBJ1-6; a weak D match, TRBD1 (6 bases). Per the germline V gene, CDR1 is SGHNT and CDR2 is YYREEE (reference sequence). Trimming removed 3 bases at V and 8 bases at J, with 18 bases between. This CDR3 is 16 amino acids long. The CDR3 sequence is CASSSRPGAVYSPLHF. The CDR3 nucleotides are TGTGCCAGCAGCTCAAGACCGGGGGCGGTTTATTCACCCCTCCACTTT.

V usage is TRBV7-9 and J usage is TRBJ2-3; D remains unclear. Deletions cut 1 base from V and 3 bases from J, with 11 bases between. CDR3 length: 15 amino acids. Germline loops: CDR1 SEHNR, CDR2 FQNEAQ (reference sequence). CDR3 residues: CASSLVAGQTDTQYF. The CDR3 nucleotides are TGTGCCAGCAGCTTAGTTGCTGGTCAAACAGATACGCAGTATTTT. Full variable domain (remainder filled in from reference TRBV7-9 and TRBJ2-3): DTGVSQNPRHKITKRGQNVTFRCDPISEHNRLYWYRQTLGQGPEFLTYFQNEAQLEKSRLLSDRFSAERPKGSFSTLEIQRTEQGDSAMYLCASSLVAGQTDTQYFGPGTRLTVL.

The gene calls are TRBV27 and TRBJ2-1, with D maybe TRBD1 (5 bases). This CDR3 region has 13 residues. Germline lookup yields CDR1 MNHEY and CDR2 SMNVEV (reference sequence). Trimming cost V 2 bases and J 5 bases, with 7 bases left between them. CDR3 nucleotides: TGTGCCAGCAGTTTAGTGGACAACAATGAGCAGTTCTTC. Protein product: CASSLVDNNEQFF.

The chain is built from TRBV9 and TRBJ2-3, with TRBD2 as a possible D gene (6 bases). Germline-derived CDR1 and CDR2 are SGDLS and YYNGEE. V lost 4 bases, J lost 2 bases, and 11 bases lay in between. This CDR3 has 14 amino acids. CDR3 amino acids: CASSFGGATDTQYF. The CDR3 DNA reads as TGTGCCAGCAGCTTCGGAGGGGCCACAGATACGCAGTATTTT.

This chain joins TRBV28 and TRBJ2-2; tentative D call: TRBD1 (6 bases). Germline V lookup: CDR1 MDHEN, CDR2 SYDVKM. This CDR3 has 15 residues. With 5 bases removed from V and 6 bases from J, the gap between germline ends came to 16 bases. CDR3 loop: CASSPTGRGPGELFF. The CDR3 nucleotides read TGTGCCAGCAGTCCCACAGGGAGAGGGCCCGGGGAGCTGTTTTTT.